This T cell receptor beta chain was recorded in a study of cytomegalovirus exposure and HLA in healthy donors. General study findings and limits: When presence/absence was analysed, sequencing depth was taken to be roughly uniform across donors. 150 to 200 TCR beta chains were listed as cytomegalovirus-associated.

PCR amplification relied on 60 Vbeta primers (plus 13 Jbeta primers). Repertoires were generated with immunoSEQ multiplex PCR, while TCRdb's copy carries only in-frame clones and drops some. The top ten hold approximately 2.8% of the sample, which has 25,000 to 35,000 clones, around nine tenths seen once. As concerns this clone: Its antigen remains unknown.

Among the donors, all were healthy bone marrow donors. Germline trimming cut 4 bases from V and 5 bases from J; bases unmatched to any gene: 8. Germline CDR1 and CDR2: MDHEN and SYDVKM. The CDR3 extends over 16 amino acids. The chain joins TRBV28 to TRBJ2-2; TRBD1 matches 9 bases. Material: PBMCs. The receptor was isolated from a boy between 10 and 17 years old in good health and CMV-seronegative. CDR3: CASSSGDRAGTGELFF. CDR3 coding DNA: TGTGCCAGCAGTTCAGGGGACAGGGCTGGGACCGGGGAGCTGTTTTTT. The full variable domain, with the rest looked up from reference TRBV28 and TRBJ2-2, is DVKVTQSSRYLVKRTGEKVFLECVQDMDHENMFWYRQDPGLGLRLIYFSYDVKMKEKGDIPEGYSVSREKKERFSLILESASTNQTSMYLCASSSGDRAGTGELFFGEGSRLTVL.